The clone carrying this T cell receptor (beta chain) has ten or more counts. The target antigen is unknown. The data were taken from a study of metastatic and nonmetastatic thyroid tumors. About the research overall: Malignant and benign thyroid patients had repertoires compared in peripheral blood and tumor or nodule tissue.

All patients were untreated before thyroid surgery. Authors' methods: Using the CDR3 differences seen across clinicopathological groups, the authors built a distant-metastasis classifier for papillary thyroid cancer, which was meant to discriminate distant-metastatic patients. With MiXCR, TCRdb reprocessed the PCR reads. These V and J calls derive from TCRdb rather than the authors' analysis. Counted here are tens of thousands of clones, roughly 4.1% occurring once; the ten biggest clones make up around 24%. Study observations and caveats: It was reported that TCR beta diversity was significantly higher in malignant thyroid tumors than benign nodules, in blood and tumor.

Deletions cut 0 bases from V and 8 bases from J, with 16 bases between. This CDR3 region has 14 residues. In germline, CDR1 is DFQATT, CDR2 SNEGSKA (reference sequence). The specimen was blood. The sequence was obtained from a female donor with papillary thyroid cancer or a benign thyroid nodule (not recorded which). Some clones in this sample may be carry-over from other donors' samples. The V and J genes are TRBV20-1 and TRBJ1-2; D is possibly TRBD1 (5 bases). The CDR3 here is CSARDRPGARGYTF. In DNA form, the CDR3 reads TGCAGTGCTAGAGATCGCCCCGGGGCCAGGGGCTACACCTTC.